This T cell receptor (beta chain) was observed in a study of cytomegalovirus exposure and HLA in healthy donors. A multiplex PCR was run with 60 Vbeta primers and 13 Jbeta primers. Sequencing was performed with immunoSEQ multiplex PCR; in TCRdb, only in-frame clones are kept and a portion is missing. The sample yields 160,000 or so clones, more than 65% seen once. Whole-study results and caveats: Other equally common chains were less clonally expanded than HLA-associated TCR beta chains, a later analysis showed. Among immune exposure information, only CMV serostatus was available.

Deletions cut 10 bases from V and 2 bases from J, with 17 bases between. Per germline, CDR1 SGHTA and CDR2 FQGNSA. The CDR3 totals 14 residues. Worth noting for this clone: Its cognate antigen is unknown.

This sequence originates from a woman in her forties or fifties in good health and CMV-seronegative. Sequencing input: PBMCs. J is TRBJ1-1 and V is TRBV7-2; weak D call: TRBD1 (5 bases). Here the CDR3 DNA reads TGTGCCACAGAGGACGGTTGGGGCAACACTGAAGCTTTCTTT. Protein: CATEDGWGNTEAFF.